The rows below give T cell receptor beta chains drawn from one sample of a study of blood T cell repertoires in COVID-19. Clones were read by immunoSEQ multiplex PCR, and TCRdb kept only the in-frame ones, dropping some. This table holds tens of thousands of clones, 75% to 90% found once. Sequencing used peripheral blood. These receptors all stem from a man aged 45-60 years with active COVID-19. CDR3s include the opening cysteine and the closing phenylalanine or tryptophan. D genes are given only for firm matches. Not all rows give a size; the values are once, few, many and, for expanded clones, a class.

D: NA; V: TRBV24-1; size: NA; J: TRBJ2-1; length: 14; CDR3: CATSGSGTYNEQFF; DNA: TGTGCCACCAGTGGTAGCGGAACCTACAATGAGCAGTTCTTC
D: NA; V: TRBV11-2; size: NA; J: TRBJ1-2; length: 15; CDR3: CASSLTPGVSYGYTF; DNA: TGTGCCAGCAGTCTCACCCCGGGAGTATCCTATGGCTACACCTTC
D: TRBD1; V: TRBV7-2; size: NA; J: TRBJ2-2; length: 16; CDR3: CASSPRPTGYTGELFF; DNA: TGTGCCAGCAGCCCGAGGCCGACAGGGTACACCGGGGAGCTGTTTTTT
D: TRBD1; V: TRBV25-1; size: NA; J: TRBJ1-2; length: 18; CDR3: CASSEGPGQGAYGYGYTF; DNA: TGTGCCAGCAGTGAAGGCCCGGGACAGGGGGCGTACGGATATGGCTACACCTTC
D: NA; V: TRBV24-1; size: NA; J: TRBJ2-6; length: 15; CDR3: CATSDHSNAANVLTF; DNA: TGTGCCACCAGTGATCACAGCAATGCGGCCAACGTCCTGACTTTC
D: TRBD1; V: TRBV7-9; size: once; J: TRBJ1-1; length: 16; CDR3: CASLPPGTGLNTEAFF; DNA: TGTGCCAGCTTACCCCCCGGGACAGGCTTGAACACTGAAGCTTTCTTT
D: NA; V: TRBV5-1; size: NA; J: TRBJ1-1; length: 13; CDR3: CASSLFGDTEAFF; DNA: TGCGCCAGCAGCTTGTTCGGGGACACTGAAGCTTTCTTT
D: TRBD1; V: TRBV11-3; size: few; J: TRBJ2-7; length: 14; CDR3: CASSPGQGINEQYF; DNA: TGTGCCAGCAGCCCGGGACAGGGAATCAACGAGCAGTACTTC
D: NA; V: TRBV11-2; size: NA; J: TRBJ2-7; length: 13; CDR3: CASSLDSSYEQYF; DNA: TGTGCCAGCAGCTTAGACTCTTCCTACGAGCAGTACTTC
D: NA; V: TRBV3-1/TRBV3-2; size: NA; J: TRBJ2-2; length: 12; CDR3: CASSSGTGELFF; DNA: TGTGCCAGCAGCTCCGGGACCGGGGAGCTGTTTTTT
D: TRBD1; V: TRBV9; size: NA; J: TRBJ2-2; length: 17; CDR3: CASSPRTGWSNTGELFF; DNA: TGTGCCAGCAGCCCTCGGACAGGGTGGTCGAACACCGGGGAGCTGTTTTTT
D: TRBD1; V: TRBV6-1; size: NA; J: TRBJ1-5; length: 16; CDR3: CASSERAGGYNQPQHF; DNA: TGTGCCAGCAGTGAACGAGCAGGGGGCTACAATCAGCCCCAGCATTTT
D: TRBD1; V: TRBV6-6; size: NA; J: TRBJ1-2; length: 15; CDR3: CASSDLGQGSYGYTF; DNA: TGTGCCAGCAGTGACTTGGGACAGGGAAGTTATGGCTACACCTTC
D: TRBD1; V: TRBV5-1; size: NA; J: TRBJ1-2; length: 16; CDR3: CASSPLPPGQAALGTF; DNA: TGCGCCAGCAGCCCCTTGCCGCCGGGACAGGCGGCCCTCGGCACCTTC
D: NA; V: TRBV28; size: NA; J: TRBJ2-4; length: 12; CDR3: CASSSPGNIQYF; DNA: TGTGCCAGCAGTTCCCCCGGAAACATTCAGTACTTC
D: TRBD1; V: TRBV28; size: once; J: TRBJ1-5; length: 11; CDR3: CASRGQGSQHF; DNA: TGTGCCAGCAGAGGACAGGGCTCCCAGCATTTT
D: TRBD1; V: TRBV5-5; size: once; J: TRBJ2-1; length: 15; CDR3: CASSTGTGVYNEQFF; DNA: TGTGCCAGCAGCACCGGGACAGGGGTCTACAATGAGCAGTTCTTC
D: NA; V: TRBV7-9; size: once; J: TRBJ1-1; length: 11; CDR3: CASSPYTEAFF; DNA: TGTGCCAGCAGCCCCTACACTGAAGCTTTCTTT
D: NA; V: TRBV24-1; size: NA; J: TRBJ2-1; length: 17; CDR3: CATSDLGGYSSYNEQFF; DNA: TGTGCCACCAGTGATTTGGGGGGGTATAGCTCCTACAATGAGCAGTTCTTC
D: TRBD2; V: TRBV4-2; size: NA; J: TRBJ2-7; length: 14; CDR3: CASSPGLAPRGQYF; DNA: TGTGCCAGCAGCCCTGGACTAGCGCCGCGGGGGCAGTACTTC
D: NA; V: TRBV7-2; size: NA; J: TRBJ2-2; length: 15; CDR3: CATSSQVADTGELFF; DNA: TGTGCCACTTCGTCTCAGGTGGCCGACACCGGGGAGCTGTTTTTT
D: NA; V: TRBV4-2; size: NA; J: TRBJ2-5; length: 15; CDR3: CASSQASSYQETQYF; DNA: TGTGCCAGCAGCCAAGCCTCTTCGTACCAAGAGACCCAGTACTTC
D: TRBD2; V: TRBV7-8; size: NA; J: TRBJ2-3; length: 17; CDR3: CASSLARGGDRTDTQYF; DNA: TGTGCCAGCAGCTTAGCGCGCGGGGGAGATCGCACAGATACGCAGTATTTT
D: TRBD2; V: TRBV7-3; size: NA; J: TRBJ2-1; length: 18; CDR3: CASSLEPSSGVSYNEQFF; DNA: TGTGCCAGCAGCTTAGAGCCCTCTAGCGGGGTCTCCTACAATGAGCAGTTCTTC
D: NA; V: TRBV19; size: NA; J: TRBJ2-1; length: 13; CDR3: CASRDRSQGEQFF; DNA: TGTGCCAGTAGAGACAGGTCCCAAGGGGAGCAGTTCTTC
D: NA; V: TRBV7-8; size: NA; J: TRBJ1-5; length: 14; CDR3: CASSPRGGNQPQHF; DNA: TGTGCCAGCAGCCCGAGAGGAGGGAATCAGCCCCAGCATTTT
D: NA; V: TRBV27; size: NA; J: TRBJ1-1; length: 13; CDR3: CASSLAIMTEAFF; DNA: TGTGCCAGCAGTTTGGCCATAATGACTGAAGCTTTCTTT
D: TRBD1; V: TRBV4-3; size: NA; J: TRBJ1-1; length: 15; CDR3: CASSQDWDRVTEAFF; DNA: TGCGCCAGCAGCCAAGACTGGGACAGGGTCACTGAAGCTTTCTTT
D: NA; V: TRBV14; size: NA; J: TRBJ1-6; length: 16; CDR3: CASSQVNRALNSPLHF; DNA: TGTGCCAGCAGCCAAGTCAACAGGGCCCTTAATTCACCCCTCCACTTT
D: NA; V: TRBV5-6; size: few; J: TRBJ1-1; length: 16; CDR3: CASSWSPGAGNTEAFF; DNA: TGTGCCAGCAGCTGGAGCCCAGGGGCTGGGAACACTGAAGCTTTCTTT
D: TRBD2; V: TRBV18; size: NA; J: TRBJ2-7; length: 16; CDR3: CASSLKGLAGFYEQYF; DNA: TGTGCCAGCTCCCTGAAAGGACTAGCGGGATTCTACGAGCAGTACTTC
D: TRBD1; V: TRBV5-6; size: NA; J: TRBJ2-5; length: 16; CDR3: CASSLMNWGQQETQYF; DNA: TGTGCCAGCAGCTTGATGAATTGGGGACAGCAAGAGACCCAGTACTTC
D: TRBD2; V: TRBV9; size: NA; J: TRBJ2-7; length: 14; CDR3: CASSAMGEGYEQYF; DNA: TGTGCCAGCAGCGCTATGGGGGAGGGTTACGAGCAGTACTTC
D: NA; V: TRBV12-5; size: NA; J: TRBJ2-7; length: 13; CDR3: CASGLAGTYEQYF; DNA: TGTGCTAGTGGTTTAGCAGGAACCTACGAGCAGTACTTC
D: NA; V: TRBV9; size: NA; J: TRBJ2-1; length: 17; CDR3: CASSHHSGSEGYNEQFF; DNA: TGTGCCAGCAGCCACCATAGCGGCTCAGAGGGTTACAATGAGCAGTTCTTC
D: TRBD1; V: TRBV24-1; size: NA; J: TRBJ1-6; length: 15; CDR3: CATSDSGQAHSPLHF; DNA: TGTGCCACCAGTGATTCGGGACAGGCCCATTCACCCCTCCACTTT
D: NA; V: TRBV29-1; size: NA; J: TRBJ2-3; length: 14; CDR3: CSVRQGRGTDTQYF; DNA: TGCAGCGTCAGGCAGGGGAGGGGGACAGATACGCAGTATTTT
D: NA; V: TRBV21-1; size: NA; J: TRBJ2-7; length: 15; CDR3: CASSPGDREGNEQYF; DNA: TGTGCCAGCAGTCCGGGAGACAGGGAAGGAAACGAGCAGTACTTC
D: NA; V: TRBV29-1; size: NA; J: TRBJ1-1; length: 14; CDR3: CSVRTGQLNTEAFF; DNA: TGCAGCGTTCGTACAGGGCAACTGAACACTGAAGCTTTCTTT
D: TRBD1; V: TRBV5-6; size: NA; J: TRBJ2-7; length: 16; CDR3: CASSTPPGTVTYEQYF; DNA: TGTGCCAGCAGCACACCCCCGGGGACAGTAACCTACGAGCAGTACTTC
D: TRBD2; V: TRBV5-4; size: NA; J: TRBJ2-1; length: 12; CDR3: CASSYGTSGAFF; DNA: TGTGCCAGCAGCTACGGGACTAGCGGCGCGTTCTTC
D: TRBD1; V: TRBV27; size: NA; J: TRBJ2-7; length: 15; CDR3: CASSLSAATGFPLRF; DNA: TGTGCCAGCAGTTTATCGGCCGCGACAGGGTTCCCTCTGAGATTC
D: TRBD1; V: TRBV2; size: NA; J: TRBJ2-5; length: 12; CDR3: CARTGGEETQYF; DNA: TGTGCCAGGACAGGGGGCGAAGAGACCCAGTACTTC
D: NA; V: TRBV2; size: NA; J: TRBJ2-7; length: 14; CDR3: CASSEGRGFDEQYF; DNA: TGTGCCAGCAGTGAAGGCAGGGGATTCGACGAGCAGTACTTC
D: TRBD2; V: TRBV24-1; size: NA; J: TRBJ2-3; length: 18; CDR3: CATSSSLPSGRATDTQYF; DNA: TGTGCCACCAGTTCGTCTTTGCCTAGCGGGAGGGCCACAGATACGCAGTATTTT
D: TRBD1; V: TRBV4-2; size: once; J: TRBJ1-2; length: 14; CDR3: CASSQGQDVWGYTF; DNA: TGTGCCAGCAGCCAGGGACAGGACGTTTGGGGCTACACCTTC
D: NA; V: TRBV20-1; size: NA; J: TRBJ2-1; length: 15; CDR3: CSATEAPRYNDEQFF; DNA: TGCAGTGCTACTGAAGCCCCTAGGTACAACGATGAGCAGTTCTTC
D: NA; V: TRBV7-2; size: NA; J: TRBJ1-1; length: 15; CDR3: CASSQRMGLNTEAFF; DNA: TGTGCCAGCAGCCAGCGAATGGGGCTAAACACTGAAGCTTTCTTT
D: NA; V: TRBV5-1; size: NA; J: TRBJ1-3; length: 18; CDR3: CASSSTNRVGAKPNTIYF; DNA: TGCGCCAGCAGCTCCACGAACAGGGTCGGGGCTAAGCCAAACACCATATATTTT
D: TRBD1; V: TRBV12-3/TRBV12-4; size: NA; J: TRBJ1-2; length: 13; CDR3: CASSFAGGTGYTF; DNA: TGTGCCAGCAGTTTCGCAGGGGGCACTGGCTACACCTTC